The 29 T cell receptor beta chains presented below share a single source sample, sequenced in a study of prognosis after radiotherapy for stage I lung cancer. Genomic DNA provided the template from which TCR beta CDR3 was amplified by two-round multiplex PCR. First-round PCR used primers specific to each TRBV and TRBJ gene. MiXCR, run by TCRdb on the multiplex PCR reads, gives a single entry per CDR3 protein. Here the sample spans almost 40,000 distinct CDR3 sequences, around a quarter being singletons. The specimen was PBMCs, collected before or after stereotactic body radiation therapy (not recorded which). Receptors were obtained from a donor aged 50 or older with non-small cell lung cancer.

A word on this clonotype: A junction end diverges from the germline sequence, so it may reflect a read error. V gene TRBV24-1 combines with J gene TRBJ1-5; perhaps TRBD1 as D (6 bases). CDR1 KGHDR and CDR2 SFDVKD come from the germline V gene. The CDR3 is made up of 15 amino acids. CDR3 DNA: TGTGCCATCAGTGACTCAGAAACAGGGACGTGGCCCCAGCATTTT. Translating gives CAISDSETGTWPQHF.

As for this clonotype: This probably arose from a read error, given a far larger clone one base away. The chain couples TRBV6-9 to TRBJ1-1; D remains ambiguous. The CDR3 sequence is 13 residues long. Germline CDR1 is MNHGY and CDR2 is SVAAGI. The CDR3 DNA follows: TGTGCCAGCAGTTCACAGCTGAACACTGAAGATTTCTTT. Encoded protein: CASSSQLNTEDFF.

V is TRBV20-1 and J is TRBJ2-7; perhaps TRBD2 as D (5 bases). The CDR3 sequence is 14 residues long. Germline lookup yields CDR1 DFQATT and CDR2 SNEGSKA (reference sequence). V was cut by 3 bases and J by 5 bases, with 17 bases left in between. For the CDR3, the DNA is TGCAGTGCTAGTGGGGAACGGGGTTCACACGAGCAGTACTTC. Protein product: CSASGERGSHEQYF.

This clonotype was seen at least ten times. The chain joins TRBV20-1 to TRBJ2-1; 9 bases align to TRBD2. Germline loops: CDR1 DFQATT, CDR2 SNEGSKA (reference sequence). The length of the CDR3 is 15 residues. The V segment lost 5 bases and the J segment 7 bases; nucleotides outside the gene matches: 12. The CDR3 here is CSAPGLGTSKNEQFF. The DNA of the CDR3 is TGCAGTGCTCCGGGGTTAGGGACTAGCAAGAATGAGCAGTTCTTC.

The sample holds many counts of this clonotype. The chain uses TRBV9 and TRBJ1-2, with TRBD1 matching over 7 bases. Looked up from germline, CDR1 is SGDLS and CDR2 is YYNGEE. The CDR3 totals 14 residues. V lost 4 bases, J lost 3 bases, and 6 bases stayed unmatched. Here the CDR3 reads CASSLTGSHYGYTF. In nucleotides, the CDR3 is TGTGCCAGCAGCTTGACAGGGTCCCACTATGGCTACACCTTC.

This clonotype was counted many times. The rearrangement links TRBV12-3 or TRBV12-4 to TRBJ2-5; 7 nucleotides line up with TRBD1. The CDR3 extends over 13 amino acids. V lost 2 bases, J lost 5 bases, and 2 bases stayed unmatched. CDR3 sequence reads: CASSLQGVETQYF. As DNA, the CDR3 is TGTGCCAGCAGTTTACAGGGGGTCGAGACCCAGTACTTC.

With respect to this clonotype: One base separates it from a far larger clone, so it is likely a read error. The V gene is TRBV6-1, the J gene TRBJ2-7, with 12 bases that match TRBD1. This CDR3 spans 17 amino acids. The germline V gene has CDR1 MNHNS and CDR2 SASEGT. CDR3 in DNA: TGTGCCAGCAGTGATGCCGGGACAGGGGGCTCCGGCTACGAGCATTACTTC. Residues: CASSDAGTGGSGYEHYF.

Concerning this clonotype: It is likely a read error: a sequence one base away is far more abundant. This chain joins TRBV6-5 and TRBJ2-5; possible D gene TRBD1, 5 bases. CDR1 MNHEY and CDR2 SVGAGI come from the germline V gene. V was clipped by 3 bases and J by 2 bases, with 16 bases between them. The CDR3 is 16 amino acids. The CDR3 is CASSYFSTEAQETQYF. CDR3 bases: TGTGCCAGCAGTTATTTCTCGACAGAAGCACAAGAGACCCAGTACTTC.

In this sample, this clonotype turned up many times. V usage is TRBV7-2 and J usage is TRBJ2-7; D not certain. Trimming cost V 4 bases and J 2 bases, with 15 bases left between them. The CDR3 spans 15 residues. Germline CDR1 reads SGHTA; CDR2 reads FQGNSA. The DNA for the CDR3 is TGTGCCAGCAGCTCCTTGGCAGGTACCACCTACGAGCAGTACTTC. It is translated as CASSSLAGTTYEQYF.

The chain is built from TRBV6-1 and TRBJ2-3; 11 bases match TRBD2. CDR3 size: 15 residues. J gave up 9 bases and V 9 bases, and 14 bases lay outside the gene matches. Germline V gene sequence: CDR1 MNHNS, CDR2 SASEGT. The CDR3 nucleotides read TGTGCCAGTGATATGCTAGCGGGGGGTACGTCCACGCAGTATTTT. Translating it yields CASDMLAGGTSTQYF.

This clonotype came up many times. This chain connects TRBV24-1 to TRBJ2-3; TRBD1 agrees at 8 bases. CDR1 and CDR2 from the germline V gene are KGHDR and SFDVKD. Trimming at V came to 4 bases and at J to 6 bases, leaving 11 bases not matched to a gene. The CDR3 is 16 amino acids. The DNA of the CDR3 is TGTGCCACCAGTGACCCCGGGACAGGAGGGGATGATACGCAGTATTTT. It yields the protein CATSDPGTGGDDTQYF.

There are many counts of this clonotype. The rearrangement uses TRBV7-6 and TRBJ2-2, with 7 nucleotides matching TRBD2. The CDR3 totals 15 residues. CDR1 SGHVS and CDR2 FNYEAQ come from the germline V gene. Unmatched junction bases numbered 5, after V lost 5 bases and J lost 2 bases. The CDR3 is CASSITSDNTGELFF. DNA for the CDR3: TGTGCCAGCAGCATAACTAGCGATAACACCGGGGAGCTGTTTTTT.

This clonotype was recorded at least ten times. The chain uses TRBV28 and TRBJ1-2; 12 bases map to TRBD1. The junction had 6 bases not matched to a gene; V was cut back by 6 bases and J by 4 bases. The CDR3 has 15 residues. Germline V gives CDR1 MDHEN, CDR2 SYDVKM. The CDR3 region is CASRPRDRGLYGYTF. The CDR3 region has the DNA TGTGCCAGCAGGCCCCGGGACAGGGGGCTCTATGGCTACACCTTC.

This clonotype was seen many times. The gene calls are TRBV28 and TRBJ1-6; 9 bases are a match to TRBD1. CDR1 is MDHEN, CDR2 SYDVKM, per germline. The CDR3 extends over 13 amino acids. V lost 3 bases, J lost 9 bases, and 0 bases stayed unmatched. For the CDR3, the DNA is TGTGCCAGCAGTTTGGACAGGGGTTCACCCCTCCACTTT. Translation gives CASSLDRGSPLHF.

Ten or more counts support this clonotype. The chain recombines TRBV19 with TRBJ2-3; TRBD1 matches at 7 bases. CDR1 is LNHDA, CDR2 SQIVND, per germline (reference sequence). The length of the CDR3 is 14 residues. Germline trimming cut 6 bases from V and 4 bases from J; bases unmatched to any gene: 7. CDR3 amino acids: CASRSQGSADTQYF. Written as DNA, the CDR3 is TGTGCCAGTAGGTCACAGGGGAGCGCAGATACGCAGTATTTT.

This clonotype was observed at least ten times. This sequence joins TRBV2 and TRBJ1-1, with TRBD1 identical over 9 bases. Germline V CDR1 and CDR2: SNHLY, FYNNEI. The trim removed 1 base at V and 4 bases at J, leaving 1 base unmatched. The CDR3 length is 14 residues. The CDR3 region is CASSEEDRGTEAFF. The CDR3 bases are TGTGCCAGCAGTGAAGAGGACAGGGGCACTGAAGCTTTCTTT.

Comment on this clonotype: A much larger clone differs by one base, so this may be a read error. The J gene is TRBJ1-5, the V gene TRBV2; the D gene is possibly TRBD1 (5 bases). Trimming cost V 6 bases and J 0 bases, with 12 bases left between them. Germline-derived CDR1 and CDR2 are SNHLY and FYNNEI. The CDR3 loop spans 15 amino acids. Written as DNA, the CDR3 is TGTGCCAGCAGACTTACAGGTGGTAGCAATCAGCCCCAGCATTTT. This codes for CASRLTGGSNQPQHF.

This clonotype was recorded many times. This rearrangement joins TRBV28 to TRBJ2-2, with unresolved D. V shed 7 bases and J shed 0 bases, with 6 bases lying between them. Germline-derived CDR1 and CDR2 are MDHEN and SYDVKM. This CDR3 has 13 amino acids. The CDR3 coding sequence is TGTGCCAGCACCAACACGAACACCGGGGAGCTGTTTTTT. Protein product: CASTNTNTGELFF.

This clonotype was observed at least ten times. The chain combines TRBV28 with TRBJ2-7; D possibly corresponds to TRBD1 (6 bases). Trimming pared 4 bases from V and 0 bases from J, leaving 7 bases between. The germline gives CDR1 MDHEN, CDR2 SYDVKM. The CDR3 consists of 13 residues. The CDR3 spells CASSWGPSYEQYF. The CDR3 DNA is TGTGCCAGCAGTTGGGGGCCCTCCTACGAGCAGTACTTC.

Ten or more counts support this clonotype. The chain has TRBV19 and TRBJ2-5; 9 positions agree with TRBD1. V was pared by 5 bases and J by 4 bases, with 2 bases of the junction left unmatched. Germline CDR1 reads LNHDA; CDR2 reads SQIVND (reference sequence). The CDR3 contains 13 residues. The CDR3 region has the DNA TGTGCCAGTAGTCCGGGACAGGGAGAGACCCAGTACTTC. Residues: CASSPGQGETQYF.

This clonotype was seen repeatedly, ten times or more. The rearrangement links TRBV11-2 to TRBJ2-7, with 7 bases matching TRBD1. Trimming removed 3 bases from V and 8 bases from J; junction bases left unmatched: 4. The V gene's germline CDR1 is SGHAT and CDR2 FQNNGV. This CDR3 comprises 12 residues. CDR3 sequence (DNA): TGTGCCAGCAGCTTGACAGGGTACCAGCAGTACTTC. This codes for CASSLTGYQQYF.

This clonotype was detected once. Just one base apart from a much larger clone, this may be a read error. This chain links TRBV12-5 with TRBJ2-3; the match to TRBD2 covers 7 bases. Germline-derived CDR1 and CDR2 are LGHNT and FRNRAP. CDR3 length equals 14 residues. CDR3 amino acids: CASALGGSTGTQYF. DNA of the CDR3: TGTGCTAGTGCCTTGGGCGGGAGCACAGGTACGCAGTATTTT.

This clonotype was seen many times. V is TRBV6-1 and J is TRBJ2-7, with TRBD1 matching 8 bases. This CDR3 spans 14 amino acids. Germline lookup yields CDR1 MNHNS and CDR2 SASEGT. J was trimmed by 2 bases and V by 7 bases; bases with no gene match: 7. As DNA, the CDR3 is TGTGCCAGCACCTCGGGCAGGGGGCCCTACGAGCAGTACTTC. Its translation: CASTSGRGPYEQYF.

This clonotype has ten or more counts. This chain's CDR3 is CASSAESRNTIYF. The CDR3 DNA is TGTGCCAGCTCAGCAGAAAGTAGAAACACCATATATTTT. The rearrangement joins TRBV18 to TRBJ1-3; D gene ambiguous. This CDR3 has 13 residues. Germline V gene sequence: CDR1 KGHSH, CDR2 LQKENI. The V gene lost 5 bases and the J gene lost 5 bases, with 10 bases spanning the gap.

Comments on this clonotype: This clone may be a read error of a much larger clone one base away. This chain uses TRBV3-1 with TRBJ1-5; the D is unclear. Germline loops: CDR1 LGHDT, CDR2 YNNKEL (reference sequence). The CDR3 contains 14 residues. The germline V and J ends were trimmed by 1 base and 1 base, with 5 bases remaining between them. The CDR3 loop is CASSQVGSNQPQHF. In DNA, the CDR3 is TGTGCCAGCAGCCAAGTTGGAAGCAATCAGCCCCAGCATTTT.

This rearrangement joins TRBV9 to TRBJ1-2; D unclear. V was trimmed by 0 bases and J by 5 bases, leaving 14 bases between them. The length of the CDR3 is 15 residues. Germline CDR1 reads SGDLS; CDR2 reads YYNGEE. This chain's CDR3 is CASSVVPGASYGYTF. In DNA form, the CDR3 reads TGTGCCAGCAGCGTAGTCCCAGGTGCTAGTTATGGCTACACCTTC.

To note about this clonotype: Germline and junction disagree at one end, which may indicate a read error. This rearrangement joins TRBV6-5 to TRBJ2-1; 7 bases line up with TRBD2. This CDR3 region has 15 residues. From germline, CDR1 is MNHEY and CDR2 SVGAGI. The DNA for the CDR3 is TGTGCCAGTAGTTACGGGGAGGGGTGGCCTTTTGAGCAGTTCTTC. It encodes CASSYGEGWPFEQFF.

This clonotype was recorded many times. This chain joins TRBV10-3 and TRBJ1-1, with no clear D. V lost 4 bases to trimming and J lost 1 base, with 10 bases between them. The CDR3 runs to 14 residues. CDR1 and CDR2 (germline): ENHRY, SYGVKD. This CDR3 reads CAISGGVGNTEAFF. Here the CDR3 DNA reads TGTGCCATCAGTGGGGGAGTGGGGAACACTGAAGCTTTCTTT.

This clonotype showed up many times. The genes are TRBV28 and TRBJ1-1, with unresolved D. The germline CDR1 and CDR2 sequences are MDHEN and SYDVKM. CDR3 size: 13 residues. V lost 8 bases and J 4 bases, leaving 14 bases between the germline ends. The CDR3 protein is CASGTPVGTEAFF. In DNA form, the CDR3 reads TGTGCCAGCGGTACCCCGGTGGGCACTGAAGCTTTCTTT.